The rows below give T cell receptor beta chains drawn from one sample of a study of cytomegalovirus exposure and HLA in healthy donors. The method was immunoSEQ multiplex PCR; TCRdb's version includes in-frame clones alone and lacks a portion of them. Of 90,000 to 100,000 clones in the sample, over 60% were seen once. Material: PBMCs. These receptors all stem from a female donor in good health and CMV-seronegative. The CDR3 runs from the conserved cysteine through the conserved F or W. The size of a clone is reported for some rows only, either as once, few or many, or as a class for expanded clones.

v_call: TRBV6-5; clone_size: -; j_call: TRBJ2-4; cdr3_length: 13; cdr3_aa: CASRGGQENIQYF
v_call: TRBV12-2; clone_size: -; j_call: TRBJ1-2; cdr3_length: 17; cdr3_aa: CASRLRGSLPPPYGYTF
v_call: TRBV5-1; clone_size: few; j_call: TRBJ2-7; cdr3_length: 13; cdr3_aa: CASSGGKIYEQYF
v_call: TRBV7-2; clone_size: -; j_call: TRBJ2-3; cdr3_length: 15; cdr3_aa: CASSLGGGRTDTQYF
v_call: TRBV19; clone_size: -; j_call: TRBJ2-1; cdr3_length: 16; cdr3_aa: CASSQPPGVVSNEQFF
v_call: TRBV18; clone_size: -; j_call: TRBJ2-7; cdr3_length: 16; cdr3_aa: CASSPPGRANSYEQYF
v_call: TRBV2; clone_size: -; j_call: TRBJ1-2; cdr3_length: 13; cdr3_aa: CASSRDKNYGYTF
v_call: TRBV5-1; clone_size: -; j_call: -; cdr3_length: 17; cdr3_aa: CASSYYSGGTGVGEQYF
v_call: TRBV15; clone_size: -; j_call: TRBJ1-2; cdr3_length: 13; cdr3_aa: CATSIGRGPGYTF
v_call: TRBV7-8; clone_size: -; j_call: TRBJ1-2; cdr3_length: 15; cdr3_aa: CASSWPGQGPYGYTF
v_call: TRBV30; clone_size: few; j_call: TRBJ1-5; cdr3_length: 14; cdr3_aa: CASATGGRNQPQHF
v_call: TRBV6-5; clone_size: -; j_call: TRBJ2-3; cdr3_length: 14; cdr3_aa: CASSSGRAPDTQYF
v_call: TRBV19; clone_size: -; j_call: -; cdr3_length: 12; cdr3_aa: CASTSPGYEQYF
v_call: TRBV27; clone_size: -; j_call: TRBJ2-7; cdr3_length: 15; cdr3_aa: CASSPRQVGPYEQYF
v_call: TRBV30; clone_size: -; j_call: TRBJ2-7; cdr3_length: 13; cdr3_aa: CAWRDRGLLEQYF
v_call: TRBV6-1; clone_size: few; j_call: TRBJ1-1; cdr3_length: 15; cdr3_aa: CASSSQGGRSTEAFF
v_call: TRBV11-2; clone_size: -; j_call: TRBJ2-3; cdr3_length: 15; cdr3_aa: CASSPLAGGWDTQYF
v_call: TRBV11-2; clone_size: few; j_call: TRBJ2-7; cdr3_length: 15; cdr3_aa: CASSSLTGRRNEQYF
v_call: TRBV6-5; clone_size: -; j_call: TRBJ1-2; cdr3_length: 15; cdr3_aa: CASSFIRQPLRGYTF
v_call: TRBV19; clone_size: once; j_call: TRBJ1-1; cdr3_length: 15; cdr3_aa: CASRGGGQPNTEAFF
v_call: TRBV12-2; clone_size: once; j_call: TRBJ2-7; cdr3_length: 15; cdr3_aa: CASRCPRDRGIEQYF
v_call: TRBV2; clone_size: -; j_call: TRBJ1-2; cdr3_length: 14; cdr3_aa: CASKDGTGVKGYTF
v_call: TRBV7-9; clone_size: -; j_call: TRBJ2-7; cdr3_length: 16; cdr3_aa: CASSSETGPSSYEQYF
v_call: TRBV1; clone_size: -; j_call: TRBJ2-1; cdr3_length: 15; cdr3_aa: CTSSQDIKAGDEQFF
v_call: TRBV30; clone_size: -; j_call: TRBJ2-3; cdr3_length: 12; cdr3_aa: CAWRAGRDTQYF
v_call: TRBV7-9; clone_size: few; j_call: TRBJ1-6; cdr3_length: 13; cdr3_aa: CSSSGGHDSPLHF
v_call: TRBV7-9; clone_size: -; j_call: TRBJ1-4; cdr3_length: 15; cdr3_aa: CASSLVSGANEKLFF
v_call: TRBV18; clone_size: -; j_call: TRBJ1-3; cdr3_length: 15; cdr3_aa: CASSPPRQGEDTIYF
v_call: TRBV5-1; clone_size: few; j_call: TRBJ1-5; cdr3_length: 14; cdr3_aa: CASSTGQYNQPQHF
v_call: TRBV11-2; clone_size: few; j_call: TRBJ2-2; cdr3_length: 14; cdr3_aa: CASSFGEVAGELFF
v_call: TRBV27; clone_size: -; j_call: TRBJ1-2; cdr3_length: 13; cdr3_aa: CASSSQGDYGYTF
v_call: TRBV7-9; clone_size: -; j_call: TRBJ1-2; cdr3_length: 18; cdr3_aa: CASSWSYNRVGSNYGYTF
v_call: TRBV28; clone_size: few; j_call: TRBJ1-2; cdr3_length: 13; cdr3_aa: CASSSTGSLGYTF
v_call: TRBV7-8; clone_size: -; j_call: TRBJ2-7; cdr3_length: 17; cdr3_aa: CASSLARSRDSSYEQYF
v_call: TRBV5-5; clone_size: -; j_call: TRBJ1-4; cdr3_length: 16; cdr3_aa: CASSLQGAATNEKLFF
v_call: TRBV7-3; clone_size: -; j_call: TRBJ2-1; cdr3_length: 17; cdr3_aa: CASSLMGVLAGGNEQFF
v_call: TRBV13; clone_size: -; j_call: TRBJ1-5; cdr3_length: 14; cdr3_aa: CASSLGRSNQPQHF
v_call: TRBV5-1; clone_size: once; j_call: TRBJ2-1; cdr3_length: 15; cdr3_aa: CASSLGLAANNEQFF
v_call: TRBV6-1; clone_size: -; j_call: TRBJ2-7; cdr3_length: 14; cdr3_aa: CATHLAGVLGEQYF
v_call: TRBV27; clone_size: -; j_call: TRBJ1-1; cdr3_length: 14; cdr3_aa: CASRDRGVNTEAFF
v_call: TRBV25-1; clone_size: -; j_call: TRBJ1-6; cdr3_length: 15; cdr3_aa: CASSDRTGWDSPLHF
v_call: TRBV10-3; clone_size: -; j_call: TRBJ1-6; cdr3_length: 14; cdr3_aa: CAITEMEGGSPLHF
v_call: TRBV25-1; clone_size: -; j_call: TRBJ2-1; cdr3_length: 14; cdr3_aa: CASRPQGWDNEQFF
v_call: TRBV5-1; clone_size: -; j_call: TRBJ2-3; cdr3_length: 16; cdr3_aa: CASSKGTSGGTDTQYF
v_call: TRBV10-2; clone_size: few; j_call: TRBJ1-6; cdr3_length: 14; cdr3_aa: CATSGGGKNSPLHF
v_call: TRBV5-6; clone_size: -; j_call: TRBJ1-2; cdr3_length: 13; cdr3_aa: CASSYGQSYGYTF
v_call: TRBV30; clone_size: -; j_call: TRBJ1-1; cdr3_length: 16; cdr3_aa: CAWSGPDRLMNTEAFF
v_call: TRBV2; clone_size: -; j_call: TRBJ2-3; cdr3_length: 10; cdr3_aa: CASGDPQQYF
v_call: TRBV10-2; clone_size: few; j_call: TRBJ2-7; cdr3_length: 16; cdr3_aa: CASRGSGGGFTYEQYF
v_call: TRBV29-1; clone_size: -; j_call: TRBJ1-5; cdr3_length: 13; cdr3_aa: CSVRQNSYQPQHF
v_call: TRBV6-6; clone_size: -; j_call: TRBJ2-7; cdr3_length: 15; cdr3_aa: CASTPRGGSLYEQYF
v_call: TRBV6-5; clone_size: -; j_call: TRBJ2-7; cdr3_length: 16; cdr3_aa: CASSSQGGQGTYEQYF
v_call: TRBV7-9; clone_size: few; j_call: TRBJ2-2; cdr3_length: 15; cdr3_aa: CASISEGGWTGELFF
v_call: TRBV6-4; clone_size: -; j_call: TRBJ1-5; cdr3_length: 13; cdr3_aa: CASSAGANQPQHF
v_call: TRBV6-5; clone_size: -; j_call: TRBJ2-3; cdr3_length: 14; cdr3_aa: CASSGQTGGDTQYF
v_call: TRBV9; clone_size: -; j_call: TRBJ1-4; cdr3_length: 14; cdr3_aa: CASSGGGTNEKLFF
v_call: TRBV10-1; clone_size: -; j_call: TRBJ2-5; cdr3_length: 15; cdr3_aa: CASSDGQGPQETQYF
v_call: TRBV6-1; clone_size: few; j_call: TRBJ2-6; cdr3_length: 15; cdr3_aa: CASSDVPLGANVLTF
v_call: TRBV6-1; clone_size: -; j_call: TRBJ2-6; cdr3_length: 15; cdr3_aa: CAGLVADSGANVLTF
v_call: TRBV19; clone_size: -; j_call: TRBJ2-5; cdr3_length: 15; cdr3_aa: CASRGGGRAQETQYF